The 16 T cell receptor beta chains below all came from one sample that was sequenced in a study of blood T cells in healthy people across ages. Using a J-beta primer mix together with a sample-barcoded 5' primer, a second PCR was run for about 6 to 11 cycles. TCRdb processed the 5' RACE reads anew with MiXCR; each CDR3 protein has one entry. The sample yields 1.5 million to 2 million distinct CDR3 sequences, roughly 27% seen once. The material sequenced was blood. The origin of the receptors is a woman aged 25 to 39 in good health.

The table lists this clonotype with a few counts. This chain joins TRBV3-1 and TRBJ1-2; no clear D gene. The CDR3 loop spans 15 amino acids. Looked up from germline, CDR1 is LGHDT and CDR2 is YNNKEL (reference sequence). V lost 4 bases, J lost 4 bases, and 16 bases lay in between. The DNA of the CDR3 is TGTGCCAGCAGCCGGATCCGGGCAGGACTCTATGGCTACACCTTC. It is translated as CASSRIRAGLYGYTF.

This chain connects TRBV5-1 to TRBJ1-2; TRBD1 matches at 10 bases. The germline gives CDR1 SGHRS, CDR2 YFSETQ. V shed 4 bases, J shed 2 bases, and the junction held 11 bases outside the gene matches. The CDR3 has 17 amino acids. This CDR3 is CASSGQDRDRGNYGYTF. The CDR3 coding sequence is TGCGCCAGCAGCGGCCAGGATCGGGACAGGGGCAACTATGGCTACACCTTC. The full variable domain, rest sourced from reference TRBV5-1 and TRBJ1-2, is KAGVTQTPRYLIKTRGQQVTLSCSPISGHRSVSWYQQTPGQGLQFLFEYFSETQRNKGNFPGRFSGRQFSNSRSEMNVSTLELGDSALYLCASSGQDRDRGNYGYTFGSGTRLTVV.

The V call is TRBV5-1, the J call TRBJ2-5, with 10 nucleotides matching TRBD2. TRBJ2-7 matches the DNA end more closely, so the J call is doubtful. The CDR3 spans 15 residues. Germline CDR1 is SGHRS and CDR2 is YFSETQ. The CDR3 region has the DNA TGCGCCAGCAGCAGAGGAGCGGGGGGGCTGAGCGAGCAGTACTTC. The encoded protein is CASSRGAGGLSEQYF.

This clonotype was detected many times. The CDR3, as DNA: TGTGCCAGCAGTCTCCTTGGAGGGAAACAATTCGGTGAGCAGTTCTTC. Protein: CASSLLGGKQFGEQFF. The rearrangement joins TRBV6-2 or TRBV6-3 to TRBJ2-1; possible D gene TRBD2, 6 bases. CDR1 and CDR2 (germline): MNHEY, SVGEGT. The CDR3 extends over 16 amino acids. The ends were cut back, 5 bases at V and 9 bases at J, with 23 bases in the middle.

The rearrangement links TRBV6-2 or TRBV6-3 to TRBJ1-1, with D tentatively TRBD1 (6 bases). The CDR3 contains 12 residues. The V and J ends lost 5 bases and 8 bases respectively, with 12 bases between them. The germline V gene has CDR1 MNHEY and CDR2 SVGEGT. Here the CDR3 DNA reads TGTGCCAGCAGTCAGATCGGGACAGAAGCTTTCTTT. It translates to CASSQIGTEAFF.

This clonotype was found many times. The CDR3 sequence is CASSQDRSASYEQYF. The DNA of the CDR3 is TGCGCCAGCAGCCAAGATCGATCTGCCTCCTACGAGCAGTACTTC. This chain uses TRBV4-3 with TRBJ2-7; D is unresolved. Germline CDR1 and CDR2: LGHNA and YSLEER. Trimming shortened V by 0 bases and J by 0 bases, and 9 bases separated the two germline ends. CDR3 length: 15 amino acids.

This clonotype was detected a few times. The V call is TRBV20-1, the J call TRBJ2-5; D unclear. Germline CDR1 is DFQATT and CDR2 is SNEGSKA (reference sequence). The CDR3 covers 15 residues. Trimming took off 0 bases at V and 1 base at J, with 12 bases between the two ends. In nucleotides, the CDR3 is TGCAGTGCTAGAGACTCTAGGCAGTTCCAAGAGACCCAGTACTTC. Amino acids: CSARDSRQFQETQYF.

The chain carries TRBV2 and TRBJ2-1; no reliable D call. Germline-derived CDR1 and CDR2 are SNHLY and FYNNEI. The CDR3 consists of 15 residues. Between the trimmed V and J ends, which lost 2 bases and 7 bases, there was a span of 15 bases. CDR3 protein: CASSERALPQNEQFF. In DNA, the CDR3 is TGTGCCAGCAGTGAAAGGGCCTTACCACAGAATGAGCAGTTCTTC.

The chain combines TRBV20-1 with TRBJ2-5; tentative D call: TRBD1 (5 bases). The CDR3 has 14 residues. The germline V gene encodes CDR1 DFQATT and CDR2 SNEGSKA (reference sequence). With 7 bases removed from V and 4 bases from J, the gap between germline ends came to 19 bases. The CDR3 sequence: CSGLTQGALETQYF. CDR3 coding DNA: TGCAGTGGTCTCACCCAAGGGGCGTTAGAGACCCAGTACTTC.

This clonotype was seen many times. The gene calls are TRBV7-2 and TRBJ2-1, with D unclear. Germline CDR1 reads SGHTA; CDR2 reads FQGNSA. V lost 0 bases, J lost 5 bases, and 17 bases lay in between. This CDR3 contains 17 residues. CDR3 sequence reads: CASSLALMAATNNEQFF. CDR3 nucleotides: TGTGCCAGCAGCTTAGCGCTAATGGCGGCCACTAACAATGAGCAGTTCTTC. Variable domain in full (rest from reference TRBV7-2 and TRBJ2-1): GAGVSQSPSNKVTEKGKDVELRCDPISGHTALYWYRQSLGQGLEFLIYFQGNSAPDKSGLPSDRFSAERTGGSVSTLTIQRTQQEDSAVYLCASSLALMAATNNEQFFGPGTRLTVL.

This clonotype was seen a handful of times. The CDR3: CASAGQGIFYEQYF. The CDR3 DNA follows: TGTGCCAGCGCGGGACAGGGTATCTTCTACGAGCAGTACTTC. This chain joins TRBV2 and TRBJ2-7, with 9 bases identical to TRBD1. The CDR3 sequence is 14 residues long. From germline, CDR1 is SNHLY and CDR2 FYNNEI. Trimming removed 8 bases from V and 3 bases from J; junction bases left unmatched: 8.

The rearrangement links TRBV6-1 to TRBJ1-5; 7 nucleotides align to TRBD1. J was trimmed by 4 bases and V by 5 bases; bases with no gene match: 5. Germline V gene data show CDR1 as MNHNS and CDR2 as SASEGT. The CDR3 runs to 14 residues. Here the CDR3 DNA reads TGTGCCAGCAGTAATAGACAGGGTAATCAGCCCCAGCATTTT. Protein product: CASSNRQGNQPQHF.

Of note for this clonotype: A read error may explain this, as a much larger clone is one base away. V and J are TRBV7-6 and TRBJ2-4; 9 bases match TRBD1. The end of the DNA fits TRBJ2-7 better, so the J call may be wrong. This CDR3 is 17 amino acids long. From germline, CDR1 is SGHVS and CDR2 FNYEAQ. The CDR3 coding sequence is TGTGCCAACAGCCCAAAAAGGGACAGGGATCAGATCTACGAGCAGTACTTC. It specifies CANSPKRDRDQIYEQYF.

This clonotype was detected only a few times. The chain recombines TRBV28 with TRBJ2-7; D perhaps matches TRBD1 (5 bases). The CDR3 is 18 amino acids. V was trimmed by 6 bases and J by 2 bases, leaving 26 bases between them. Germline CDR1 MDHEN, CDR2 SYDVKM. The CDR3 nucleotides are TGTGCCAGCAGCCTAAGGGGAAAGTTGATACCCGACCCCTACGAGCAGTACTTC. It yields the protein CASSLRGKLIPDPYEQYF. The full variable domain, its missing parts supplied by reference TRBV28 and TRBJ2-7, is DVKVTQSSRYLVKRTGEKVFLECVQDMDHENMFWYRQDPGLGLRLIYFSYDVKMKEKGDIPEGYSVSREKKERFSLILESASTNQTSMYLCASSLRGKLIPDPYEQYFGPGTRLTVT.

CDR3 in amino acids: CASSAGRGGEKLFF. Here the CDR3 DNA reads TGTGCCAGCAGCGCCGGACGGGGAGGTGAAAAACTGTTTTTT. The chain has TRBV9 and TRBJ1-4; D not resolved. Germline CDR1 SGDLS, CDR2 YYNGEE. V lost 3 bases and J 7 bases, leaving 13 bases between the germline ends. The CDR3 is 14 residues long.

The rearrangement joins TRBV21-1 to TRBJ2-5; the DNA was not compared with TRBD2, the D call given in the table. TRBV21-1 is deemed a pseudogene. This CDR3 has 14 residues. CDR3 region: CASSEPTRVKTQYF. The CDR3 nucleotides are TGTGCCAGCAGCGAGCCGACTAGAGTGAAGACCCAGTACTTC.